This TCR beta chain was sequenced for a study of Ad26.COV2.S vaccination and SARS-CoV-2 variants. The overall study: Ad26.COV2.S shots went into the muscle once or twice, 56 days apart.

The sample's treatment: about 20 received Ad26.COV2.S at low or high dose, single or two shots; about 5 received placebo; per-sample allocation not given. Specimens were obtained on day 63 following the first vaccine or placebo injection. An Ad26 vector carrying the Wuhan-strain SARS-CoV-2 spike served as the vaccine. Study results and caveats: It was reported that spike-specific CD8+ and CD4+ T cell responses were substantially broad after vaccination. Analytic work on TCR breadth and depth might have understated the full extent of total T cell responses.

This clone came up once. Antigen specificity is unknown. Trimming took 8 bases from V and 7 from J; bases not matched to a gene: 4. The CDR3 is 13 residues long. The germline V gene encodes CDR1 MNHEY and CDR2 SVGAGI. Data came from immunoSEQ multiplex PCR; TCRdb stores just in-frame clones and leaves some out. The sample lists fewer than 800,000 clones, 89% seen once, with about 1.5% in the top ten. The sequence derives from a person aged 18 to 65 who received the Ad26.COV2.S COVID-19 vaccine or a placebo. Here the sequenced sample was peripheral blood, taken in a trial of Ad26.COV2.S vaccine versus placebo. The chain couples TRBV6-5 to TRBJ2-1; 11 bases map to TRBD2. The CDR3 DNA reads as TGTGCCAGCGGGGCTAGCGGGAGGAATGAGCAGTTCTTC. Translation gives CASGASGRNEQFF.